The 16 T cell receptor beta chains presented below share a single source sample, sequenced in a study of cytomegalovirus exposure and HLA in healthy donors. Profiling relied on immunoSEQ multiplex PCR, and the TCRdb table lists in-frame clones only, not all of them. The sample lists some 120,000 clones; roughly 90% were seen once. Specimen: PBMCs. Every receptor here comes from a woman in her late teens or twenties in good health and CMV-seronegative.

The V gene is TRBV28, the J gene TRBJ1-4; the match to TRBD1 covers 8 bases. The CDR3 covers 17 residues. With 6 bases clipped from V and 2 bases from J, the junction kept 11 bases outside the gene matches. Germline V gene lookup returns CDR1 MDHEN and CDR2 SYDVKM. The CDR3 DNA reads TGTGCCAGCAGGGACCAAGACAGGGGTTTGACTAATGAAAAACTGTTTTTT. Translated, it gives CASRDQDRGLTNEKLFF.

A single count supports this clone. The chain carries TRBV6-1 and TRBJ2-7; TRBD2 matches 9 bases. V shed 2 bases, J shed 5 bases, and the junction held 7 bases outside the gene matches. Germline V gives CDR1 MNHNS, CDR2 SASEGT. The CDR3 sequence is 15 residues long. The CDR3 region has the DNA TGTGCCAGCAGTGAAACCCTAGCGGGGTTGGACGAGCAGTACTTC. Its protein is CASSETLAGLDEQYF.

The chain recombines TRBV18 with TRBJ1-1, with D hard to call. The CDR3 has 13 residues. Germline lookup yields CDR1 KGHSH and CDR2 LQKENI. The ends were cut back, 8 bases at V and 7 bases at J, with 17 bases in the middle. The CDR3 nucleotides read TGTGCCAGCCAAAGCGGAGCGAGAAATGAAGCTTTCTTT. Translation: CASQSGARNEAFF.

This chain links TRBV9 with TRBJ2-7; weak D call: TRBD2 (7 bases). Trimming removed 2 bases at V and 6 bases at J, with 18 bases between. From germline, CDR1 is SGDLS and CDR2 YYNGEE. CDR3 length: 15 amino acids. As DNA, the CDR3 is TGTGCCAGCAGCGTGAGGGGGGGATTCCAGGGCGAGCAGTACTTC. Protein product: CASSVRGGFQGEQYF. The full variable domain, completed using reference TRBV9 and TRBJ2-7, is DSGVTQTPKHLITATGQRVTLRCSPRSGDLSVYWYQQSLDQGLQFLIQYYNGEERAKGNILERFSAQQFPDLHSELNLSSLELGDSALYFCASSVRGGFQGEQYFGPGTRLTVT.

J is TRBJ2-3 and V is TRBV5-6; a weak D match, TRBD1 (6 bases). The CDR3 length is 15 residues. In germline, CDR1 is SGHDT, CDR2 YYEEEE. Trimming pared 2 bases from V and 7 bases from J, leaving 17 bases between. The CDR3 coding sequence is TGTGCCAGCAGCTTTTTCCAGGGGAGATTAAATACGCAGTATTTT. This translates into CASSFFQGRLNTQYF.

The V call is TRBV27, the J call TRBJ1-1; a possible D gene is TRBD1 (5 bases). CDR1 MNHEY and CDR2 SMNVEV come from the germline V gene (reference sequence). The CDR3 spans 14 residues. Trimming shortened V by 6 bases and J by 0 bases, and 11 bases separated the two germline ends. Here the CDR3 DNA reads TGTGCCAGCAGCTATGGGGGGGTGAACACTGAAGCTTTCTTT. Its protein product is CASSYGGVNTEAFF.

The V call is TRBV11-2, the J call TRBJ2-5; D gene unclear. The germline V and J ends were trimmed by 1 base and 4 bases, with 10 bases remaining between them. The germline V gene encodes CDR1 SGHAT and CDR2 FQNNGV. The CDR3 runs to 14 residues. DNA for the CDR3: TGTGCCAGCAGCTTAGTACCGAGCCCAGAGACCCAGTACTTC. Translating it yields CASSLVPSPETQYF.

The chain is built from TRBV7-8 and TRBJ1-5; 8 bases align to TRBD1. The J segment lost 11 bases and the V segment lost 5 bases, leaving 20 bases of the junction unmatched. Germline lookup yields CDR1 SGHVS and CDR2 FQNEAQ. The CDR3 length is 17 residues. The CDR3 sequence is CASSRTSTPGQAGSQHF. Here the CDR3 DNA reads TGTGCCAGCAGCCGAACCTCTACGCCGGGACAGGCGGGGTCCCAGCATTTT.

Only one count was recorded for this clone. The rearrangement uses TRBV30 and TRBJ1-5; D is perhaps TRBD1 (6 bases). The V gene lost 4 bases and the J gene lost 3 bases, with 13 bases spanning the gap. The CDR3 length is 14 residues. The germline V gene encodes CDR1 GTSNPN and CDR2 SVGIG (reference sequence). CDR3 protein: CAWNTGTDNQPQHF. The CDR3 bases are TGTGCCTGGAACACAGGGACGGACAATCAGCCCCAGCATTTT.

This chain uses TRBV6-1 with TRBJ1-2, with D possibly TRBD1 on 6 matching bases. V lost 8 bases, J lost 8 bases, and 12 bases lay in between. CDR1 is MNHNS, CDR2 SASEGT, per germline. This CDR3 is built from 11 residues. CDR3 sequence: CASGDRLGYTF. CDR3 in DNA: TGTGCCAGCGGCGACAGGCTGGGCTACACCTTC.

The chain uses TRBV28 and TRBJ1-3; D remains unclear. V lost 2 bases, J lost 4 bases, and 15 bases lay in between. The germline V gene encodes CDR1 MDHEN and CDR2 SYDVKM. There are 16 residues in the CDR3. The CDR3 DNA follows: TGTGCCAGCAGTTTACCCTTTCTCATCGCGGGAAACACCATATATTTT. Translating gives CASSLPFLIAGNTIYF.

The CDR3 here is CASSYTGTGVYEQYF. The CDR3 nucleotides are TGTGCCAGCAGTTACACCGGGACAGGGGTCTACGAGCAGTACTTC. V is TRBV6-5 and J is TRBJ2-7; 10 nucleotides align to TRBD1. CDR3 length equals 15 residues. V gave up 2 bases and J gave up 3 bases; unmatched junction bases: 4. In germline, CDR1 is MNHEY, CDR2 SVGAGI.

This chain links TRBV2 with TRBJ2-7; 9 positions match TRBD1. This CDR3 region has 11 residues. CDR1 SNHLY and CDR2 FYNNEI come from the germline V gene. V dropped 10 bases and J dropped 3; count of bases not matched to a gene: 1. Written as DNA, the CDR3 is TGTGCCAAGGGACAGGGCTACGAGCAGTACTTC. It specifies CAKGQGYEQYF.

This chain links TRBV19 with TRBJ2-7; D is undetermined. Per the germline V gene, CDR1 is LNHDA and CDR2 is SQIVND (reference sequence). The CDR3 runs to 13 residues. V was clipped by 1 base and J by 0 bases, with 4 bases between them. The CDR3: CASSIAPSYEQYF. As DNA, the CDR3 is TGTGCCAGTAGTATAGCTCCCTCCTACGAGCAGTACTTC.

The rearrangement joins TRBV6-6 to TRBJ2-7; TRBD1 might be the D (6 bases). This CDR3 has 12 amino acids. Trimming shortened V by 0 bases and J by 6 bases, and 6 bases separated the two germline ends. Germline CDR1 and CDR2: MNHNY and SVGAGI (reference sequence). The CDR3 DNA follows: TGTGCCAGCAGTTACTCAGGGGGCGAGCAGTACTTC. This codes for CASSYSGGEQYF.

This sequence joins TRBV2 and TRBJ2-1; perhaps TRBD2 as D (6 bases). CDR1 SNHLY and CDR2 FYNNEI come from the germline V gene. V shed 8 bases and J shed 0 bases, with 8 bases lying between them. CDR3 size: 13 residues. CDR3 bases: TGTGCCAGCCGCGGGAACTCCTACAATGAGCAGTTCTTC. It encodes CASRGNSYNEQFF.